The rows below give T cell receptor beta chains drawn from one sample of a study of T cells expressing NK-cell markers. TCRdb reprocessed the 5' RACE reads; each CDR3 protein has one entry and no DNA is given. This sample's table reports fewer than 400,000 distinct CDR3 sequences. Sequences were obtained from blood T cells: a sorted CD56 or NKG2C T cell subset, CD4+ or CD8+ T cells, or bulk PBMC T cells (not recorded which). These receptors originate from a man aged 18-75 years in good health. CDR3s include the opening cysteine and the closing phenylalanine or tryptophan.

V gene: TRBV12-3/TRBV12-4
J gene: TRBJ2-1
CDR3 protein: CASSRGQSSYNEQFF

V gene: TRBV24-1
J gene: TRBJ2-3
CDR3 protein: CATRDSKLWADTQYF

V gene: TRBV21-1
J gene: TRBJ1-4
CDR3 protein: CASSKGQPANEKLFF

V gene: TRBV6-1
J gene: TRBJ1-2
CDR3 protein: CASTRAGQGNDGYTF

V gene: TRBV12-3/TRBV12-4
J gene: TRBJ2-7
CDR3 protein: CASSARQTGGKDEQYF

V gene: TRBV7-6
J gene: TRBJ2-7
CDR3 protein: CARAYRGLTPYEQYF

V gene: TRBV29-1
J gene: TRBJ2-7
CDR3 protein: CSVDRRGSSYEQYF

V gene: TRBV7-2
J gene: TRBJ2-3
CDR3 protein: CASSIRRGTDTQYF

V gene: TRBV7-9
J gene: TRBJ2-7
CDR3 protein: CASSLGSVSSYEQYF

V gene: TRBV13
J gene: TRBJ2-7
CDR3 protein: CASSLLRGLRVNEQYF

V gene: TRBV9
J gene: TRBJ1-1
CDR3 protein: CASSVDRGGTEAFF

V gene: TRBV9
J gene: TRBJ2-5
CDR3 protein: CASSPGGQIQETQYF

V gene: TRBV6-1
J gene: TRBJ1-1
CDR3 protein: CASSPNARQGRAFF

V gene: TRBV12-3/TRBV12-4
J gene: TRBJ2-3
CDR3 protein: CASHVSDLPGTDTQYF

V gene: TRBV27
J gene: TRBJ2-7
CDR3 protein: CASSLRQDSSYEQYF

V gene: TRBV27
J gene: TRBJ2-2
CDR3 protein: CASSLQGGRTGELFF

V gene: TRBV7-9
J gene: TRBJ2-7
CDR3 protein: CASSDRGGSYEQYF

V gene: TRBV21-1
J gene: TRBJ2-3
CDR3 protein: CASSKVTGPLEDTQYF

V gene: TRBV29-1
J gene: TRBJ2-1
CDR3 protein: CSVDSFGSYNEQFF

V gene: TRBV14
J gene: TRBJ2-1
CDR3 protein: CASSPRTSGGKYNEQFF

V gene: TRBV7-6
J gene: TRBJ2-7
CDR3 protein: CASSLQGQGIEQYF

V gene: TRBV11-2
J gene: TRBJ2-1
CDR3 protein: CASSPLATSYNEQFF

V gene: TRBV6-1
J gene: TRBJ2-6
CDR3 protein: CAGEAGQLSGANVLTF

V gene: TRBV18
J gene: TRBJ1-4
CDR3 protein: CASSLDRGPKKLFF

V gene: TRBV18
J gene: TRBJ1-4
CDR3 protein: CASSPREGEKLFF

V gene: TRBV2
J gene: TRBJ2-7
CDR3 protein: CASKAGGPKEQYF

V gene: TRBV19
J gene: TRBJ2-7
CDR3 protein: CASTERQGPSYEQYF

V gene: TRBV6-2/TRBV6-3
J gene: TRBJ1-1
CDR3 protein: CASRNGAFMNTEAFF

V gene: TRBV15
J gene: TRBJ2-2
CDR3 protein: CATSRDRGRGPVTGELFF